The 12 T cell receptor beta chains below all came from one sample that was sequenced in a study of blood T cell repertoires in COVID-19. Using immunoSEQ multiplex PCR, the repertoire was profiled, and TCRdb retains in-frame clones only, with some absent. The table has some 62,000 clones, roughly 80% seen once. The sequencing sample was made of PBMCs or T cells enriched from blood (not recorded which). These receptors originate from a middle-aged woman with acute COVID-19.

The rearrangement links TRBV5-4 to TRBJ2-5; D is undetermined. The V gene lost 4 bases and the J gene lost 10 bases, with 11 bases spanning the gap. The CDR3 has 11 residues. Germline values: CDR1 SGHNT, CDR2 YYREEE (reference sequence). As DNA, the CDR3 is TGTGCCAGCAGCCACATCGTTGACCAGTACTTC. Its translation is CASSHIVDQYF. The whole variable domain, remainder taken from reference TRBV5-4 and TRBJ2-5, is ETGVTQSPTHLIKTRGQQVTLRCSSQSGHNTVSWYQQALGQGPQFIFQYYREEENGRGNFPPRFSGLQFPNYSSELNVNALELDDSALYLCASSHIVDQYFGPGTRLLVL.

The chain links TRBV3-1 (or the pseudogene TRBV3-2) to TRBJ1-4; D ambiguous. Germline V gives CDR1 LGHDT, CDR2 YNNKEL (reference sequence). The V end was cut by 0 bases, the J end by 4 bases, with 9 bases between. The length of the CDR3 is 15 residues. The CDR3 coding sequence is TGTGCCAGCAGCCAAGAGGCGGTGATTAATGAAAAACTGTTTTTT. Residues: CASSQEAVINEKLFF.

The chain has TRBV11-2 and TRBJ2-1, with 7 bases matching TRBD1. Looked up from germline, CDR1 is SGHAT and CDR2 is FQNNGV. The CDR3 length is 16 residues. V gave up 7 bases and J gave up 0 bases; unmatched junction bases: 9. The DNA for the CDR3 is TGTGCCAGCACCCTTATACAGGGGCGCTCCTACAATGAGCAGTTCTTC. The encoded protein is CASTLIQGRSYNEQFF.

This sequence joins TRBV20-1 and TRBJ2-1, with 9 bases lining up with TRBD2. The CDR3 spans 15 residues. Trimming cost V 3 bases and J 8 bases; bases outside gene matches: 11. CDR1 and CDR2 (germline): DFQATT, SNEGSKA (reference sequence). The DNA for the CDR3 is TGCAGTGCTAGTGTTACGGCGGGAGGGCCGGATGAGCAGTTCTTC. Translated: CSASVTAGGPDEQFF.

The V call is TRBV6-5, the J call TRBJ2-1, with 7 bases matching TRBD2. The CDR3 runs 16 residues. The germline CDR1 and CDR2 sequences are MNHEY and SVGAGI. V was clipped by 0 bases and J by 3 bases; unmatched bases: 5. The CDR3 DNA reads TGTGCCAGCAGTTACTCCATGGGGGGGGGCTACAATGAGCAGTTCTTC. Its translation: CASSYSMGGGYNEQFF.

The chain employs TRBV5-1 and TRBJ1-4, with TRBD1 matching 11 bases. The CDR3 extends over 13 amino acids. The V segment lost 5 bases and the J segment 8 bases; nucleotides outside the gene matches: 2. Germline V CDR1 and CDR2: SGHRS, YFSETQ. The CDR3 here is CASRDRGQEKLFF. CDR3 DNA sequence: TGCGCCAGCAGGGACAGGGGGCAAGAAAAACTGTTTTTT.

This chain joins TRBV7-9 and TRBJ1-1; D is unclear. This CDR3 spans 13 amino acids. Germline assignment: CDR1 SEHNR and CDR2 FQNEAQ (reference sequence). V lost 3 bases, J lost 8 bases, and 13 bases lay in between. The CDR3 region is CASSFPAGREAFF. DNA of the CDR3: TGTGCCAGCAGCTTCCCCGCGGGGAGGGAAGCTTTCTTT.

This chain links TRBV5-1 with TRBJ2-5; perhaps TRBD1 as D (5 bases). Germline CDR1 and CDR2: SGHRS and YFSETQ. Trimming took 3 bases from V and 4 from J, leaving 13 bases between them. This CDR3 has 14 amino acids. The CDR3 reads CASSSPNRRETQYF. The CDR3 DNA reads TGCGCCAGCAGCTCCCCTAACAGGAGAGAGACCCAGTACTTC.

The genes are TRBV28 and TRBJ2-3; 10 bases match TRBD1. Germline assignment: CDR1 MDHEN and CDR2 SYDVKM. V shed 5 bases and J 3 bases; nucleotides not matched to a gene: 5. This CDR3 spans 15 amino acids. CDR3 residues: CASSPGQGSTDTQYF. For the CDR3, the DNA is TGTGCCAGCAGTCCGGGACAGGGGAGTACAGATACGCAGTATTTT.

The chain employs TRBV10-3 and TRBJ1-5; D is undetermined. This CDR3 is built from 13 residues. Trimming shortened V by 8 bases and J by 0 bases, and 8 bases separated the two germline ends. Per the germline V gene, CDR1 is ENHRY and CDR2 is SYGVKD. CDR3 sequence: CAIRGDSNQPQHF. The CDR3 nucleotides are TGTGCCATCCGCGGAGATAGCAATCAGCCCCAGCATTTT.

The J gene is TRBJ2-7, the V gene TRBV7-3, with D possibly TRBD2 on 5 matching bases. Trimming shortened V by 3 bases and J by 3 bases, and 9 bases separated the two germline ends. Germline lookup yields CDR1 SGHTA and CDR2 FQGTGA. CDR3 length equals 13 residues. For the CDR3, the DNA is TGTGCCAGCAGCTTGGGCGCGGGCTACGAGCAGTACTTC. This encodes CASSLGAGYEQYF.

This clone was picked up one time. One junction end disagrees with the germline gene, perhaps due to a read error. The CDR3 DNA reads as TGTGCCAGCAGCCTAGGGACAGGGGGCCTCTTCAATGAGCAGTTCTTC. This codes for CASSLGTGGLFNEQFF. The V call is TRBV13, the J call TRBJ2-1, with TRBD1 matching over 12 bases. Germline values: CDR1 PRHDT, CDR2 FYEKMQ (reference sequence). This CDR3 region has 16 residues.